This TCR beta chain came from a study of radiation and T cells in renal cell carcinoma. Study conclusions and caveats: No pretreatment tumor biopsies were available for baseline clonotypes.

The protocol was immunoSEQ multiplex PCR, while the TCRdb copy is restricted to in-frame clones and leaves out a portion. The profile covers about 74,000 clones, with 80% to 90% appearing a single time and nearly 6% taken by the ten largest. Time point: blood 4 weeks post-SBRT, at nephrectomy. Noted treatment: 15 Gy SBRT to primary tumor, nephrectomy 4 weeks later. As concerns this clone: The target antigen is unknown.

Germline V gene data show CDR1 as SGHTA and CDR2 as FQGTGA. The CDR3 covers 14 residues. The ends were cut back, 3 bases at V and 8 bases at J, with 13 bases in the middle. The sequences come from blood, collected from a patient whose treatment included radiotherapy and nephrectomy. The TCR sequence derives from a woman aged 70 to 79 with renal cell carcinoma. The chain uses TRBV7-3 and TRBJ2-2; D might be TRBD2 (5 bases). CDR3 residues: CASSLGSRRGELFF. The CDR3 DNA is TGTGCCAGCAGCTTGGGAAGTCGGAGGGGGGAGCTGTTTTTT.